The sequence of this T cell receptor beta chain was determined in a study of shared clonotypes between healthy human individuals (dated by TCRdb to the early 2020s). Background on the whole study: A couple of women and a few men aged 18 to 49 years were included in the cohort. Libraries were prepared and TCR repertoires were sequenced by different laboratories using diverse techniques, in order to increase sequencing depth and limit assay-specific biases. Per donor, three plates each were used for CD4 naive and CD4 memory, two for CD8 naive, and one for CD8 memory. Between about 0.94 and 8.9 billion PBMCs per donor were obtained by leukapheresis. Blood TCR repertoires of several healthy adults were deeply sequenced to estimate repertoire size and the extent of clonotype sharing between individuals.

The study at large found these results: Sampling was restricted to blood, and TCR repertoires in tissue are likely to differ from TCR repertoires in blood. Incomplete sequencing was indicated by rarefaction of sorted-subset datasets, despite the large sequencing depth. Naive subsets generally had larger estimated clonotype richness than memory subsets did. Higher generation probabilities were observed for clonotypes shared by all four sorted-subset donors than for non-shared clonotypes. Because the study included only a small number of donors, the genetic and exposure-history diversity represented was limited. Across a few donors, about 4.5% of naive CD4, over 3% of naive CD8, about 2% of memory CD4, and 0.4% of memory CD8 clonotypes were shared. Based on pairwise subsampling, the degree of clonotype sharing among donors was expected to be affected by sequencing depth.

For the CD8 naive samples, CD45RO-negative cells were positively selected for CCR7, yielding a CD45RA+CCR7+ population from which TemRA cells were excluded. The donors were healthy, HIV-negative adults with no recently reported acute infections or vaccinations. Every donor was a Caucasian adult living in Nashville, Tennessee, USA. Blood was collected by leukapheresis, and PBMCs were isolated by Ficoll-Histopaque density gradient centrifugation and then cryopreserved in liquid nitrogen vapor phase. Analytical flow cytometry was used to check the purity and quantity of each magnetically sorted T cell population. Genomic DNA was isolated from each sorted fraction and quantified by UV absorbance on a Nanodrop 2000c. Regarding this clone: Its target antigen remains unknown. Within one base of it there is no much larger clone, and no base qualities were kept.

TCR CDR3 regions were amplified from genomic DNA by multiplex PCR using the deep immunoSEQ assay. Genomic DNA extracted from each cell subset was distributed evenly over all wells of several immunoSEQ 96-well plates, and each plate served as one replicate. For sorted subsets, roughly 190 ng of genomic DNA, equivalent to 25,000 to 30,000 T cell genomes, went into each replicate PCR. Purified libraries were quantified with a Qubit 3.0 fluorometer, sized on a Bioanalyzer 2100, and re-quantified with the KAPA Library Quantification kit. Every immunoSEQ 96-well plate was sequenced on a separate single-read 150-cycle Illumina NextSeq 550 flow cell. The study's processing was this. Because the immunoSEQ output held only junctional sequences and lacked quality scores, the filtering could not match the filtering applied to full-length reads. Sequences were annotated with PyIR, a Python wrapper for IgBLAST v1.9, using IMGT germline references to assign V/J genes and CDR3. Any read was removed if the V/J assignment was weak (E-value above 1e-6), the CDR3 was missing, or the read contained stop codons, out-of-frame junctions, or ambiguous translated residues. V3J clonotypes were defined as sequences sharing the same inferred V gene, J gene, and CDR3 amino acid sequence. The percentage overlap between two repertoires was calculated by dividing the number of shared unique clonotypes by the size of the smaller repertoire. Repertoire richness was assessed with RTK rarefaction, the Chao1 estimator, and Recon v2.1 estimates of unobserved clonotypes. OLGA was used to compute generation probabilities for all TCRbeta clonotypes that the gDNA method yielded from a handful of donors. Held by TCRdb, this immuneACCESS table contains in-frame sequences only and omits some clones. Under half of the omission traces to an unresolved V gene where checked; the cause of the rest is unknown. V, J and clone size were drawn from that table, and D and trimming were deduced from the DNA. The sample has over 750,000 clones on record, approximately 97% of them singletons. Of the sample, roughly 0.23% falls within the top ten clones.

The receptor was derived from a man younger than 40 in good health. Sequences were obtained from naive CD8+ T cells sorted from blood. The label giving this sample's cell subset or site can be read as: CD45RA+CCR7+.

The sequence in DNA is TGTGCCAGCAGACGGACCGAGCGGGAGATCACAGATACGCAGTATTTT. This is translated as CASRRTEREITDTQYF. The chain links TRBV28 with TRBJ2-3, with 8 bases in between that match TRBD2. Including cysteine and phenylalanine, the CDR3 has 16 amino acids. CDR3 DNA is the only sequence kept; it has 48 bases, read in frame from the first base. Taken from the germline V gene, the CDR1 and CDR2 loops are MDHEN and SYDVKM. The germline V and J ends show losses of 6 bases and 2 bases respectively, and no gene match explains 10 bases of the junction. With the portions outside the CDR3 filled from the reference TRBV28 and TRBJ2-3 genes, the complete variable region becomes DVKVTQSSRYLVKRTGEKVFLECVQDMDHENMFWYRQDPGLGLRLIYFSYDVKMKEKGDIPEGYSVSREKKERFSLILESASTNQTSMYLCASRRTEREITDTQYFGPGTRLTVL.